This T cell receptor beta chain was identified during a study of patients and donors after allogeneic stem cell transplantation. TCRdb reprocessed the RT-PCR reads via MiXCR and lists one record per CDR3 protein. This table holds under 200,000 distinct CDR3 sequences, roughly 31% found once. This CDR3 region has 15 residues. Germline CDR1 MNHEY, CDR2 SVGAGI. The V segment lost 0 bases and the J segment 3 bases; nucleotides outside the gene matches: 4. The receptor's source is a human donor who was either an allogeneic HSCT recipient or a stem cell or donor lymphocyte infusion donor (not recorded which). It is not recorded whose cells these are; they may come from a transplant donor. The rearrangement links TRBV6-5 to TRBJ2-5; the match to TRBD1 covers 7 bases. The specimen was blood, either unsorted or a sorted T cell fraction (not recorded which). The CDR3 DNA sequence: TGTGCCAGCAGTTACTCCCCGGGGACAGAAGAGACCCAGTACTTC. Its protein product is CASSYSPGTEETQYF.